A single TCR beta chain is shown here with its context. TCRdb independently ran MiXCR on the RT-PCR reads; one entry per CDR3 protein. Here the sample spans about a million distinct CDR3 sequences, approximately 19% being singletons. Trimming shortened V by 5 bases and J by 6 bases, and 19 bases separated the two germline ends. The CDR3 is 15 amino acids. Germline CDR1 is SGHVS and CDR2 is FQNEAQ. The entry originates in a study of patients and donors after allogeneic stem cell transplantation. The TCR was taken from a human donor who was either an allogeneic HSCT recipient or a stem cell or donor lymphocyte infusion donor (not recorded which). It is not recorded whose cells these are; they may come from a transplant donor. The sequenced sample consisted of blood, either unsorted or a sorted T cell fraction (not recorded which). The rearrangement uses TRBV7-8 and TRBJ1-1; D gene ambiguous. CDR3 DNA: TGTGCCAGCAGCCCCCATGGAGGGTTGAATCCTGAAGCTTTCTTT. This translates into CASSPHGGLNPEAFF.